Detailed here is one TCR beta chain. The antigen remains unidentified. The data were taken from a study of shared clonotypes between healthy human individuals. Overall study results and limits: Enrolling few donors narrowed the genetic and exposure-history diversity that was represented. What naive subsets generally showed was a larger estimated richness than memory subsets showed.

Donors, healthy HIV-negative adults, lacked recent acute infections or vaccinations. Clones were sequenced by immunoSEQ multiplex PCR, and TCRdb holds only the in-frame ones, with some missing. The sample includes over a million clones, around 97% of them seen just once. Input material: naive CD4+ T cells sorted from blood. Indicated subset: CD45RA+ positively selected. This receptor was identified in a young man in good health.

In DNA, the CDR3 is TGCGCCAGCATGCTAGCGGGAGACTTCGGGGAGCTGTTTTTT. Protein product: CASMLAGDFGELFF. This chain joins TRBV10-2 and TRBJ2-2; TRBD2 matches at 10 bases. CDR1 is WSHSY, CDR2 SAAADI, per germline. V dropped 7 bases and J dropped 7; count of bases not matched to a gene: 6. The CDR3 sequence is 14 residues long.